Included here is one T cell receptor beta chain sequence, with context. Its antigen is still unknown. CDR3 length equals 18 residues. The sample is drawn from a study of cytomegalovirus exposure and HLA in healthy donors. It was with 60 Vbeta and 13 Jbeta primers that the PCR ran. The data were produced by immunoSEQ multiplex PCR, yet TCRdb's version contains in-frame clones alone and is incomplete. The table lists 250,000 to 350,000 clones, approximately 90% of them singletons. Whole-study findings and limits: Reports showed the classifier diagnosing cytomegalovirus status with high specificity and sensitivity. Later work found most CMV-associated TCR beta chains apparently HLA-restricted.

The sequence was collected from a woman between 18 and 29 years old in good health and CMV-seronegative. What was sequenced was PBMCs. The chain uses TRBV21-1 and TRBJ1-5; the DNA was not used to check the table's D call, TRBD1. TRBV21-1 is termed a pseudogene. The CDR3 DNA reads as TGTGCCAGCAGCGCCTTACAGGTCTTACGTTATAGCAATCAGCCCCAGCATTTT. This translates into CASSALQVLRYSNQPQHF.